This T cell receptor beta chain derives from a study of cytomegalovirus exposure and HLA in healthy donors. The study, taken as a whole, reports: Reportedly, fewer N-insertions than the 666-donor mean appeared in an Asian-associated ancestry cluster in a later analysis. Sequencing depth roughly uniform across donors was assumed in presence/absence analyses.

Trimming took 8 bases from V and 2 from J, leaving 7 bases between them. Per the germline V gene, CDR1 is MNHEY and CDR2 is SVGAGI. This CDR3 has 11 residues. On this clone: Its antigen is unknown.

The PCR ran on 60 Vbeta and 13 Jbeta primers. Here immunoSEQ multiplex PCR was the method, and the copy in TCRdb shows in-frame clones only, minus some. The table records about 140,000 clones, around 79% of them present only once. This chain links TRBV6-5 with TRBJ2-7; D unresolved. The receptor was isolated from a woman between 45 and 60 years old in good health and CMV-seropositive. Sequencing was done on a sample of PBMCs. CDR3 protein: CASYSTYEQYF. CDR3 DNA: TGTGCCAGCTACAGTACCTACGAGCAGTACTTC.